This TCR beta chain is drawn from a study of blood T cell repertoires in COVID-19. Study context: The cDNA or gDNA used as material had been derived from T cells, B-cell-depleted T cells, or PBMCs.

This CDR3 has 15 amino acids. CDR1 and CDR2 (germline): MNHEY, SVGAGI. Trimming shortened V by 3 bases and J by 4 bases, and 13 bases separated the two germline ends. The table came from immunoSEQ multiplex PCR; TCRdb's copy has only in-frame clones and leaves some out. The table shows about 190,000 clones, with about 84% occurring only once. The chain uses TRBV6-5 and TRBJ1-3; TRBD1 might be the D (5 bases). This clonotype was obtained from a middle-aged man with acute COVID-19. Material for sequencing was PBMCs or T cells enriched from blood (not recorded which). CDR3 bases: TGTGCCAGCAGTTATGGGGCTGGCGGAGGAAACACCATATATTTT. This sequence encodes CASSYGAGGGNTIYF.